The clone carrying this T cell receptor (beta chain) was counted a few times. Its specificity is unknown. Coverage ceases 3 residues before the CDR3 finishes, and the germline J gene fills in the end. The repertoire was sequenced with immunoSEQ multiplex PCR; TCRdb's copy has only in-frame clones and lacks some. The sample was found to contain tens of thousands of clones, and every one recurs. This sample was included in a study of T cell clonality in common variable immunodeficiency. Regarding the study as a whole: CVID subjects shared fewer TCRbeta clones than healthy controls did.

There are 13 residues in the CDR3. Between the trimmed V and J ends, which lost 3 bases and 6 bases, there was a span of 6 bases. Germline assignment: CDR1 LNHDA and CDR2 SQIVND (reference sequence). Both groups were predominantly of Caucasian heritage. The gene calls are TRBV19 and TRBJ1-6; D uncertain. Sequenced input: peripheral blood mononuclear cells. This TCR derives from a person between 18 and 70 years old in good health. CDR3 DNA (partial): TGTGCCAGTAGTATTATAGCTAATTCACCC. Its translation: CASSIIANSP. The entire CDR3 protein reads CASSIIANSPLHF.